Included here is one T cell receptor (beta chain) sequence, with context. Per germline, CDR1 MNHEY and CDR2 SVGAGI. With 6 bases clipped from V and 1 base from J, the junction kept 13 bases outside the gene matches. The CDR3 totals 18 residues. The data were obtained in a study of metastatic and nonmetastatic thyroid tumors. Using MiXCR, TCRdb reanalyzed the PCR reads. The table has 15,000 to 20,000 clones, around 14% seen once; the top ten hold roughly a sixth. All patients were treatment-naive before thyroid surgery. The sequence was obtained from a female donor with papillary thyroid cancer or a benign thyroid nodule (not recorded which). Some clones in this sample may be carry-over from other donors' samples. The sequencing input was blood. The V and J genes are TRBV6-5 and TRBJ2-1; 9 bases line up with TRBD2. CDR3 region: CASRAPTDSGGSYNEQFF. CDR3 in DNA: TGTGCCAGCAGGGCCCCGACTGACAGCGGGGGGTCCTACAATGAGCAGTTCTTC.